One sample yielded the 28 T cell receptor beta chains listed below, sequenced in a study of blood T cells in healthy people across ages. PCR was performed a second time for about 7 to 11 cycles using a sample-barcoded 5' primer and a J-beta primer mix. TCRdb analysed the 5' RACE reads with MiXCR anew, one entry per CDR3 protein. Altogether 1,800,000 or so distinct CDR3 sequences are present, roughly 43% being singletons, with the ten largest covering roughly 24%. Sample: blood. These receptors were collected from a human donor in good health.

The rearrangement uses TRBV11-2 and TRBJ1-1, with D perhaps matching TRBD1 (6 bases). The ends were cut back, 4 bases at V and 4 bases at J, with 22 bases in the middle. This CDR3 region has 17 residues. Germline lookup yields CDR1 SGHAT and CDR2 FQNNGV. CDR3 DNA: TGTGCCAGCAGCTCCTCAAGGGGGTCTTCCCTCGGCACTGAAGCTTTCTTT. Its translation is CASSSSRGSSLGTEAFF.

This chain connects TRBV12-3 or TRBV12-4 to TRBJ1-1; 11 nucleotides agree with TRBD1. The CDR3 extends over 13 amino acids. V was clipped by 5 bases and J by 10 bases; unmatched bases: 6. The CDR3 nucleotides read TGTGCCAGCAGTGCCGGGACAGGGGGGGGAGCTTTCTTT. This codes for CASSAGTGGGAFF.

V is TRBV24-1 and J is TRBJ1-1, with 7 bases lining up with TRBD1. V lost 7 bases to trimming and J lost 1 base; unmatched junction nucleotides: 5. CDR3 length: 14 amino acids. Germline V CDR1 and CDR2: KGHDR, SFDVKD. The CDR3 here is CATRGDRPNTEAFF. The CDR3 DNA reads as TGTGCCACCAGGGGGGACAGACCGAACACTGAAGCTTTCTTT.

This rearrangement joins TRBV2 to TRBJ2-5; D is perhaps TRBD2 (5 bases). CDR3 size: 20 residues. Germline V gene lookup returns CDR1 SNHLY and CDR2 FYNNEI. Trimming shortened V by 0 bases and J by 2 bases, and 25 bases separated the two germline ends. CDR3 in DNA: TGTGCCAGCAGTGAAGCTCTACCGTCGGAGGCGGGCGCGACTCAAGAGACCCAGTACTTC. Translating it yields CASSEALPSEAGATQETQYF.

The CDR3 bases are TGTGCCACCTTTGCGACTAGACCGGCCAAAAACATTCAGTACTTC. Its protein product is CATFATRPAKNIQYF. The V call is TRBV3-1, the J call TRBJ2-4; D is perhaps TRBD2 (6 bases). The V end lost 10 bases, the J end lost 1 base, and 17 bases lay between the germline ends. There are 15 residues in the CDR3. CDR1 LGHDT and CDR2 YNNKEL come from the germline V gene (reference sequence).

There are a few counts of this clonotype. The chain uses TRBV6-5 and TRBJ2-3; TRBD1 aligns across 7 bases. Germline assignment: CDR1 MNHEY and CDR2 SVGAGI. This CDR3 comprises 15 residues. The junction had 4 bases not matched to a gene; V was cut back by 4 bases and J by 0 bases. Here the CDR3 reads CASSSTGQSTDTQYF. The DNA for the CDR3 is TGTGCCAGCAGTTCCACGGGACAGAGCACAGATACGCAGTATTTT.

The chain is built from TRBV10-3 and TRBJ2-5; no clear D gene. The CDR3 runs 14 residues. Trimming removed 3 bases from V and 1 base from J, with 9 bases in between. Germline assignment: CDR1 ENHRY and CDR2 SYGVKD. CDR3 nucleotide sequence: TGTGCCATCAGTGATCAGACGGTCCAAGAGACCCAGTACTTC. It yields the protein CAISDQTVQETQYF.

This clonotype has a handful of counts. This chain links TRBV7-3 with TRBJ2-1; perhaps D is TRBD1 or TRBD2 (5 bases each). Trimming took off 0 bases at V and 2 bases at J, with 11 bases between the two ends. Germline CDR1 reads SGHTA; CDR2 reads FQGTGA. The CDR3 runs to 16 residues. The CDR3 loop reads CASSLTRDATYNEQFF. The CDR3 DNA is TGTGCCAGCAGCTTAACCCGGGACGCCACCTACAATGAGCAGTTCTTC.

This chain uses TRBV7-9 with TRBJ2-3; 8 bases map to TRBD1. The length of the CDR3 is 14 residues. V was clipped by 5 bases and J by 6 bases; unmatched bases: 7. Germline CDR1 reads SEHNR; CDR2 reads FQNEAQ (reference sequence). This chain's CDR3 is CASSPNDRGDTQYF. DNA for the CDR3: TGTGCCAGCAGCCCCAACGACAGGGGTGATACGCAGTATTTT.

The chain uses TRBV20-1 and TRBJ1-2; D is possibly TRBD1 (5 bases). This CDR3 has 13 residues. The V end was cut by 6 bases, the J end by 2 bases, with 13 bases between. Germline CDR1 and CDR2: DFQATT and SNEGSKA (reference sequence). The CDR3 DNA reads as TGCAGTGCCAGACCCAGGGTAAACTATGGCTACACCTTC. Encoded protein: CSARPRVNYGYTF.

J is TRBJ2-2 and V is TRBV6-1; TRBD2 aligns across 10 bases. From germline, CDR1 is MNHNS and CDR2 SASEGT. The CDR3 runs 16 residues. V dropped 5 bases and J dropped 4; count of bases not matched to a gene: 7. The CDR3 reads CASSPRTSGSTGELFF. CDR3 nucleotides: TGTGCCAGCAGTCCCCGGACTAGCGGCAGCACCGGGGAGCTGTTTTTT.

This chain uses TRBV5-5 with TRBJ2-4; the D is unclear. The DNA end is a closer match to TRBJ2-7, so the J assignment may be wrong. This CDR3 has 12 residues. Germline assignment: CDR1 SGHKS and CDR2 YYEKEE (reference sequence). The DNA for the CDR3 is TGTGCCAGCAGCATTACAGTTTACGAGCAGTACTTC. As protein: CASSITVYEQYF.

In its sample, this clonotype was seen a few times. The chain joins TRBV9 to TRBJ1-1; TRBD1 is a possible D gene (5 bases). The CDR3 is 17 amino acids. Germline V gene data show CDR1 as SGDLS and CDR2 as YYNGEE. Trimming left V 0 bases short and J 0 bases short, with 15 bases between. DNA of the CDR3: TGTGCCAGCAGCGTAGATTTGGACACGGGAGTGAACACTGAAGCTTTCTTT. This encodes CASSVDLDTGVNTEAFF.

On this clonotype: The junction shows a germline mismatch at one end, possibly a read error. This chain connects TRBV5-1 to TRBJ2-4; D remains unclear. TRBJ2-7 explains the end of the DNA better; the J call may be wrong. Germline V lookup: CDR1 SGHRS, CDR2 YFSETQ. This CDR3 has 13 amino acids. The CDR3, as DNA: TGCGCCGGCAGCTTGAAACCCCGCTACGAGCAGTACTTC. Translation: CAGSLKPRYEQYF.

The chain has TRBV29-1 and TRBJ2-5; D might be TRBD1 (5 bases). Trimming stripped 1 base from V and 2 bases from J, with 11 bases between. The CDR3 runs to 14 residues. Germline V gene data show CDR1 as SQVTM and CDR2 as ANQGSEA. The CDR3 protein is CSVEGFDSQETQYF. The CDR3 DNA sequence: TGCAGCGTTGAAGGGTTTGACAGTCAAGAGACCCAGTACTTC. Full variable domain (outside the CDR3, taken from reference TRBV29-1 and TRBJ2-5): SAVISQKPSRDICQRGTSLTIQCQVDSQVTMMFWYRQQPGQSLTLIATANQGSEATYESGFVIDKFPISRPNLTFSTLTVSNMSPEDSSIYLCSVEGFDSQETQYFGPGTRLLVL.

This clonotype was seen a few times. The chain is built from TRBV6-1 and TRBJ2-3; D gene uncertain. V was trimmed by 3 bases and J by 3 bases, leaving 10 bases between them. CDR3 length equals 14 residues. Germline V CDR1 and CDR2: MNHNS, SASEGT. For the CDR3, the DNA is TGTGCCAGCAGTGACTTCGGTTCGACAGATACGCAGTATTTT. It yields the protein CASSDFGSTDTQYF.

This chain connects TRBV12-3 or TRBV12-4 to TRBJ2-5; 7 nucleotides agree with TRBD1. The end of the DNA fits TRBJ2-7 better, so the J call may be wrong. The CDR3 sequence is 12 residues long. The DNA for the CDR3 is TGTGCCAGCACCTCCACAGGGGCCGAGCAGTACTTC. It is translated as CASTSTGAEQYF.

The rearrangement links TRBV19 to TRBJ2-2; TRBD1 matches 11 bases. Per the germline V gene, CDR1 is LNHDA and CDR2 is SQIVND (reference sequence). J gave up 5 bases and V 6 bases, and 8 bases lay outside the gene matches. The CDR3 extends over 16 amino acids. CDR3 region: CASRNMGQGGTGELFF. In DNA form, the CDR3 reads TGTGCCAGTAGGAACATGGGACAGGGGGGAACCGGGGAGCTGTTTTTT.

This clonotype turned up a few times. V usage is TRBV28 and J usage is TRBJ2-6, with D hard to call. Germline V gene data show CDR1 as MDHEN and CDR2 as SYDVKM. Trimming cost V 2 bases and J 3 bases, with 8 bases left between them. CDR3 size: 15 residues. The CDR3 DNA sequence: TGTGCCAGCAGTTTAAGTGCCGTTGGGGCCAACGTCCTGACTTTC. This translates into CASSLSAVGANVLTF.

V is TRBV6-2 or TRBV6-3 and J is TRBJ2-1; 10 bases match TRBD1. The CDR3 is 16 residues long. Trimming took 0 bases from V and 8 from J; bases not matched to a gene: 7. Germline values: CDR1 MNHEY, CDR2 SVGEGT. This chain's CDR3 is CASSYSRTGGTDEQFF. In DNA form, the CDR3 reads TGTGCCAGCAGTTACTCTAGGACAGGGGGGACAGATGAGCAGTTCTTC.

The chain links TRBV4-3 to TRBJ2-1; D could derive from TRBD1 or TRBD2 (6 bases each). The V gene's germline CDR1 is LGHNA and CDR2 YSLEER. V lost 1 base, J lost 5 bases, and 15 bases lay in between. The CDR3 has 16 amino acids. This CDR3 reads CASSQARGALNNEQFF. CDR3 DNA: TGCGCCAGCAGCCAAGCAAGGGGGGCCCTAAACAATGAGCAGTTCTTC.

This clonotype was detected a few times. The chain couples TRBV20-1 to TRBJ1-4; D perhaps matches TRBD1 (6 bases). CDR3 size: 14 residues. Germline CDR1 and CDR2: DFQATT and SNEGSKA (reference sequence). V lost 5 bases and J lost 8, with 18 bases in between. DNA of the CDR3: TGCAGTGCTCCCCGAACAGGGTTAAGGGAAAAACTGTTTTTT. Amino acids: CSAPRTGLREKLFF.

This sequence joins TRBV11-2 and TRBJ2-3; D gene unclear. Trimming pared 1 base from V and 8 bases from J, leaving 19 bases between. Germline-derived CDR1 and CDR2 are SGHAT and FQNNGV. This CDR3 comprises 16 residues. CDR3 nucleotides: TGTGCCAGCAGCTTAGTTAGGGCTAGGGCTTTGGCTACGCAGTATTTT. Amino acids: CASSLVRARALATQYF.

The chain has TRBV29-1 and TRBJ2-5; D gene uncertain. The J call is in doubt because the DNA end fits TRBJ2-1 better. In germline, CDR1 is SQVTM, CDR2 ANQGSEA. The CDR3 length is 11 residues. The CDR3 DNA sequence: TGCAGCGTGAGGAGCCAAGAGACCCAGTTCTTC. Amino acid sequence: CSVRSQETQFF.

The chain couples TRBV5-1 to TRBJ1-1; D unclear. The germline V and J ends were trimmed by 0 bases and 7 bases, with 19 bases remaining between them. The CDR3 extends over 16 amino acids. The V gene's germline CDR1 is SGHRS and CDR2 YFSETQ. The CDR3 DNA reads TGCGCCAGCAGCTTGGCAGTCATCAGCGGGCGATTTGAAGCTTTCTTT. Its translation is CASSLAVISGRFEAFF.

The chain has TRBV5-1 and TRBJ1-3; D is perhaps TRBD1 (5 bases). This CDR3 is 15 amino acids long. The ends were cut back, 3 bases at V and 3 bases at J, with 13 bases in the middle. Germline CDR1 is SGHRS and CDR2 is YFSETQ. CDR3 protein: CASSSTGGGGNTIYF. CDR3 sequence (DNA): TGCGCCAGCAGCTCAACAGGTGGAGGTGGAAACACCATATATTTT.

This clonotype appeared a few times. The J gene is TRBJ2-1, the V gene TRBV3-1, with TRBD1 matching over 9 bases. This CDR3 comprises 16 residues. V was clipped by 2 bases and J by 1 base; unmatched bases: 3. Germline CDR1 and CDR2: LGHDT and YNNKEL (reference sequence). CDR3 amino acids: CASSQKTGGSYNEQFF. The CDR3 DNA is TGTGCCAGCAGCCAAAAGACAGGGGGTTCCTACAATGAGCAGTTCTTC.

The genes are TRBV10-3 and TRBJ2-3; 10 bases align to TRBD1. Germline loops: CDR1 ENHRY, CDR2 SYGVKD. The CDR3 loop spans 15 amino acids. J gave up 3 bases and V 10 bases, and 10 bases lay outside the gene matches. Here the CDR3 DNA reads TGTGCCAGATCATCGACAGGGGGCGATACAGATACGCAGTATTTT. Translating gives CARSSTGGDTDTQYF.